This T cell receptor (beta chain) comes out of a study of blood T cells in healthy people across ages. Regarding the study as a whole: As age increased, TCR beta diversity per million T cells fell in a roughly linear fashion. Estimated diversity across one million T cells was deemed an underestimate.

Through a sample-barcoded 5' primer and a J-beta primer mix, a second PCR was run for roughly 7 to 12 cycles. Individual samples furnished no less than 3 million CDR3-containing paired-end reads apiece. TCRdb re-called the 5' RACE reads through MiXCR, storing one row per CDR3 protein. The table includes about 900,000 distinct CDR3 sequences, approximately 59% detected once. Germline values: CDR1 DFQATT, CDR2 SNEGSKA (reference sequence). The CDR3 covers 17 residues. The ends were cut back, 6 bases at V and 0 bases at J, with 18 bases in the middle. On this clonotype itself: Antigen unknown.

This clonotype originated in a man in his thirties or forties in good health. V usage is TRBV20-1 and J usage is TRBJ1-6; D unresolved. The sample comprised blood. CDR3 in DNA: TGCAGTGCCCGGCGGCTTGACGGGAGCTCCTATAATTCACCCCTCCACTTT. It is translated as CSARRLDGSSYNSPLHF.